A selection of T cell receptor beta chains follows, all from one sample in a study of cytomegalovirus exposure and HLA in healthy donors. The data were produced by immunoSEQ multiplex PCR, yet TCRdb's version contains in-frame clones alone and is incomplete. The table records approximately 140,000 clones, 79% of them present only once. The sequencing input was PBMCs. Receptor source: a human donor in good health. Both conserved end residues are part of each CDR3. Clone size appears in some rows only: once, few, many, or a class for an expanded clone.

size: NA; V: TRBV18; CDR3: CASSPTGAHKVAFF
size: NA; V: TRBV25-1; CDR3: CASSDPAEAFF
size: NA; V: TRBV4-2; CDR3: CASSLEDRGRGGYTF
size: NA; V: TRBV6-1; CDR3: CASSVGRSGANVLTF
size: NA; V: TRBV30; CDR3: CAWMTGNQPQHF
size: NA; V: TRBV28; CDR3: CASSLPLAGGLNEQFF
size: once; V: TRBV29-1; CDR3: CSVEGPFLYGYTF
size: NA; V: TRBV15; CDR3: CATSREDRDEYEQYF
size: NA; V: TRBV19; CDR3: CASSILRPGTFPTDTQYF
size: once; V: TRBV6-1; CDR3: CASSAGTSGSPPLYF
size: NA; V: TRBV7-2; CDR3: CASSLNGYSGANVLTF
size: few; V: TRBV5-1; CDR3: CASRLEGNEQFF
size: NA; V: TRBV7-8; CDR3: CASSARSGTSGHNEQFF
size: NA; V: TRBV7-9; CDR3: CASSPGGRAVQSSGQYF
size: NA; V: TRBV7-7; CDR3: CASSSPTRPGELFF
size: NA; V: TRBV7-3; CDR3: CASSLLAGGAGDEQFF
size: NA; V: TRBV6-6; CDR3: CASSYPSGRSSEAFF
size: NA; V: TRBV19; CDR3: CASGEGSADTQYF
size: NA; V: TRBV5-8; CDR3: CASSRDRATNYGYTF
size: NA; V: TRBV18; CDR3: CASSPQGAARGAGNTIYF
size: NA; V: TRBV27; CDR3: CASSLGQRAYEQYF
size: once; V: TRBV27; CDR3: CASRPYIFNQPQHF
size: NA; V: TRBV7-2; CDR3: CASSRRGTGFNYNEQFF
size: NA; V: TRBV27; CDR3: CASSLSSTDTQYF
size: NA; V: TRBV5-1; CDR3: CASSLELAGSSWELFF
size: NA; V: TRBV7-2; CDR3: CASSPGGLAGGETQYF
size: NA; V: TRBV19; CDR3: CASSWSAGGIFNEQFF
size: NA; V: TRBV30; CDR3: CAWRGGFGANVLTF
size: NA; V: TRBV5-4; CDR3: CASSPRTSGISDTQYF
size: NA; V: TRBV2; CDR3: CASLISGGEQFF
size: NA; V: TRBV6-6; CDR3: CASSYGTYVAYEQYF
size: NA; V: TRBV7-9; CDR3: CASSRQGNEQYF
size: NA; V: TRBV27; CDR3: CASSLEGVSPLHF
size: NA; V: TRBV7-2; CDR3: CASSPREGVSNQPQHF
size: NA; V: TRBV6-5; CDR3: CASRARSGLPNEQFF
size: NA; V: TRBV5-1; CDR3: CASRGDSYDEQYF
size: NA; V: TRBV5-4; CDR3: CASSLPSLADYNEQFF